The TCR beta chain described here comes from a study of early T cells in non-severe SARS-CoV-2 infection. Study at large: The study sequenced bulk RNA from unsorted whole blood, with chains unpaired.

Study-wide points: Sequences matched to VDJdb favored anti-spike CD8 responses, while private and CD4 specificities were missed.

This clonotype has just one count. The antigen is not known. One entry per CDR3 protein, called by TCRdb with MiXCR from the 5' RACE reads. The table records some 57,000 distinct CDR3 sequences, about a tenth of them present only once. This CDR3 region has 15 residues. Germline V CDR1 and CDR2: SGHTA, FQGNSA. V gave up 4 bases and J gave up 4 bases, with 16 bases separating them. This receptor was obtained from an adult who was a healthcare worker with PCR-confirmed SARS-CoV-2 infection or an uninfected control (not recorded which). The specimen was whole blood. The chain carries TRBV7-2 and TRBJ1-2; TRBD1 might be the D (6 bases). The DNA for the CDR3 is TGTGCCAGCAGCTCCAGATACAGGGATGCCTATGGCTACACCTTC. It yields the protein CASSSRYRDAYGYTF.